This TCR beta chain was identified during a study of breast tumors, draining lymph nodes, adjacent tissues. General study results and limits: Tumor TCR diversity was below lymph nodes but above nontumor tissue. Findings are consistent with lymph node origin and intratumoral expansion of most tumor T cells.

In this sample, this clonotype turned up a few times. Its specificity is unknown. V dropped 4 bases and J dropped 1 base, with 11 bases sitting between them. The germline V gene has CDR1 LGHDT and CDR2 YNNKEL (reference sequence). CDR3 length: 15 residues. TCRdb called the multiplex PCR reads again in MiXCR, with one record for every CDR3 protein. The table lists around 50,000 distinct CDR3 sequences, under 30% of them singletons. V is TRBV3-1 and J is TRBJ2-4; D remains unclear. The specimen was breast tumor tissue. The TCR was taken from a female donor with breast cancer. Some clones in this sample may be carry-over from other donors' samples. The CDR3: CASSPRLGAKNIQYF. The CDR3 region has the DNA TGTGCCAGCAGCCCTCGGCTTGGGGCCAAAAACATTCAGTACTTC.